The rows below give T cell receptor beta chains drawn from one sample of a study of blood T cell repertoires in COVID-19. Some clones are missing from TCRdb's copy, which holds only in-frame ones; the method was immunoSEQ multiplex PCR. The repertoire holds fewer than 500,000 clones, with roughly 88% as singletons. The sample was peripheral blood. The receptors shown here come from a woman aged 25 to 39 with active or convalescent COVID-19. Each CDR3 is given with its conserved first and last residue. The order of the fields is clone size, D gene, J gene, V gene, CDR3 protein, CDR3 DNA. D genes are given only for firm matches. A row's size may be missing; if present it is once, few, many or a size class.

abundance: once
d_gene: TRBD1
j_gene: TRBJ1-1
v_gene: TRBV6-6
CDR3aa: CASRDREAFF
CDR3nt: TGTGCCAGCAGGGACAGGGAAGCTTTCTTT

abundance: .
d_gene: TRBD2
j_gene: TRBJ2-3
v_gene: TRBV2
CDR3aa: CASCLTRAGGTDTQYF
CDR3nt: TGTGCCAGCTGTCTGACGCGAGCGGGGGGCACAGATACGCAGTATTTT

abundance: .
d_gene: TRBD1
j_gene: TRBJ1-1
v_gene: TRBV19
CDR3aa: CASSRDQGVTEAFF
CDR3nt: TGTGCCAGTAGTAGGGATCAGGGGGTAACTGAAGCTTTCTTT

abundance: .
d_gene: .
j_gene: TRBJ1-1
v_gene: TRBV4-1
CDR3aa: CASSPIVNTEAFF
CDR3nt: TGCGCCAGCAGCCCTATTGTGAACACTGAAGCTTTCTTT

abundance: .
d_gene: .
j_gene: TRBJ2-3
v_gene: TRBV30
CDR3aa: CAWTARANTQYF
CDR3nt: TGTGCCTGGACCGCCAGGGCCAATACGCAGTATTTT

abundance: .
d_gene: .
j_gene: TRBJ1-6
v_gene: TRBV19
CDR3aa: CASSPRQQRGYNSPLHF
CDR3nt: TGTGCCAGTAGTCCTCGACAGCAAAGGGGGTATAATTCACCCCTCCACTTT

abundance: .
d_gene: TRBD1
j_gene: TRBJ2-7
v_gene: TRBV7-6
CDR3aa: CASSFADRGYEQYF
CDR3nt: TGTGCCAGCAGCTTTGCGGACAGGGGTTACGAGCAGTACTTC

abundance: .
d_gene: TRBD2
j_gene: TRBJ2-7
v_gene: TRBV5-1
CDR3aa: CASSSGLAGAPKTYEQYF
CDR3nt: TGCGCCAGCAGCTCAGGACTAGCGGGAGCTCCCAAAACCTACGAGCAGTACTTC

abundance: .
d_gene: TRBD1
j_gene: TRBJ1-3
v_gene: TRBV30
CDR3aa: CAWSVGQGAPSGNTIYF
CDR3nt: TGTGCCTGGAGTGTGGGACAGGGGGCTCCCTCTGGAAACACCATATATTTT

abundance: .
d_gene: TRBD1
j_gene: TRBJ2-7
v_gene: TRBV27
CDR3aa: CASSLTGTGPYEQYF
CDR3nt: TGTGCCAGCAGTCTCACCGGGACAGGCCCCTACGAGCAGTACTTC

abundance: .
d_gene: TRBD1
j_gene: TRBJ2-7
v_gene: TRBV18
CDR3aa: CASSPQGATYEQYF
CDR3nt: TGTGCCAGCTCACCTCAGGGGGCGACCTACGAGCAGTACTTC

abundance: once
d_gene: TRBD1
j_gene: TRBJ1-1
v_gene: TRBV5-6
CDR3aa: CASRFRQGTEAFF
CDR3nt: TGTGCCAGCAGATTCAGACAGGGGACTGAAGCTTTCTTT

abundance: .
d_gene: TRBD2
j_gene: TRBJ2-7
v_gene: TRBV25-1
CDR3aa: CASSRLAGFHEQYF
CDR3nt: TGTGCCAGCAGCCGACTAGCGGGGTTCCACGAGCAGTACTTC

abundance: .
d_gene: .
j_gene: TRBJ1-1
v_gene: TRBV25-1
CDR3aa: CASSEGQGIGAFF
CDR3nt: TGTGCCAGCAGTGAAGGTCAGGGGATTGGAGCTTTCTTT

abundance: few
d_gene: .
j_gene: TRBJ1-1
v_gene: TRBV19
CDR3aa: CATSGPIYTEAFF
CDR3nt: TGTGCCACCAGCGGACCTATCTACACTGAAGCTTTCTTT

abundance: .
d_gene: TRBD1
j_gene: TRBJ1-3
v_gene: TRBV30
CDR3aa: CAWSEVGQLKGDTIYF
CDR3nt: TGTGCCTGGAGTGAAGTGGGACAGCTAAAAGGGGACACCATATATTTT

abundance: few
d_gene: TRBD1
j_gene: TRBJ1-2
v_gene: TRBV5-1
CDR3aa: CASSLARGQGVRNHNGYTF
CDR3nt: TGCGCCAGCAGCTTGGCTAGGGGACAGGGGGTGAGGAATCATAATGGCTACACCTTC

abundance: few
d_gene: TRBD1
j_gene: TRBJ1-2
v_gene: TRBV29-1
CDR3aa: CSVEDLKKGQGYYGYTF
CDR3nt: TGCAGCGTTGAAGATCTTAAAAAGGGACAGGGGTACTATGGCTACACCTTC

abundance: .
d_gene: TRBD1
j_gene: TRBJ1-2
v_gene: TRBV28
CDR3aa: CASSQGQGNYGYTF
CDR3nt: TGTGCCAGCAGCCAAGGACAGGGAAACTATGGCTACACCTTC

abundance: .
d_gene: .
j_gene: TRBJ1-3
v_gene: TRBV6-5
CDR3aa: CASHELSGNTIYF
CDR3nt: TGTGCCAGCCATGAGCTCTCTGGAAACACCATATATTTT

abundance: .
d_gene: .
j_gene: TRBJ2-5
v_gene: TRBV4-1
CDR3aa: CASSPVRVGDTTQETQYF
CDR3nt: TGCGCCAGCAGCCCAGTGAGGGTTGGGGACACGACGCAAGAGACCCAGTACTTC

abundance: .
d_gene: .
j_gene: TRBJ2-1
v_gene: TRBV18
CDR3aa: CASSPPGQIGNEQFF
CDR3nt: TGTGCCAGCTCCCCCCCGGGTCAAATAGGCAATGAGCAGTTCTTC

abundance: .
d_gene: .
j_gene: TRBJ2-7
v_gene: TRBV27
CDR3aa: CASRRDTPYEQYF
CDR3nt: TGTGCCAGCAGACGGGACACCCCCTACGAGCAGTACTTC

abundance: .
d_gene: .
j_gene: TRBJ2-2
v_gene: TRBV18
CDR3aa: CASSPGSTGELFF
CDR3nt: TGTGCCAGCTCACCAGGGAGCACCGGGGAGCTGTTTTTT

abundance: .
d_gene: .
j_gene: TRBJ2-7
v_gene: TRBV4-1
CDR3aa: CASSQVSKRSSYEQYF
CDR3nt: TGCGCCAGCAGCCAAGTGTCGAAAAGGAGCTCCTACGAGCAGTACTTC

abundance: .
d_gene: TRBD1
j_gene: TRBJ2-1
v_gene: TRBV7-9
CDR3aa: CASSLVFRDREDEQFF
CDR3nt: TGTGCCAGCAGCTTAGTATTTCGGGACAGGGAGGATGAGCAGTTCTTC

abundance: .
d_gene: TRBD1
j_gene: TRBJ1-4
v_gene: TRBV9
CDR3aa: CASGGTGAREKLFF
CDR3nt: TGTGCCAGCGGGGGGACAGGGGCCCGTGAAAAACTGTTTTTT

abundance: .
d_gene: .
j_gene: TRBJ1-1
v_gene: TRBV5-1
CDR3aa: CASSFDSGTEAFF
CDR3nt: TGCGCCAGCAGTTTTGACTCGGGTACTGAAGCTTTCTTT

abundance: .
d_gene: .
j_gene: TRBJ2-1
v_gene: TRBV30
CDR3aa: CAWSVNSGFGNEQFF
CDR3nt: TGTGCCTGGAGTGTTAATTCGGGGTTTGGCAATGAGCAGTTCTTC

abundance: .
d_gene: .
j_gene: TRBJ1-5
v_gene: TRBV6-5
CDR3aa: CASSYGQGSQPQHF
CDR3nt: TGTGCCAGCAGTTACGGTCAGGGCAGTCAGCCCCAGCATTTT

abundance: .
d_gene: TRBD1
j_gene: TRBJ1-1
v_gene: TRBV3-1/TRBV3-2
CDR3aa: CASSPTTTGGWETEAFF
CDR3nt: TGTGCCAGCAGCCCCACAACGACAGGGGGGTGGGAAACTGAAGCTTTCTTT